The 7 T cell receptor beta chains presented below share a single source sample, sequenced in a study of identical twins. Using its own MiXCR run on the 5' RACE reads, TCRdb lists one record per CDR3 protein. Of 690,000 or so distinct CDR3 sequences in the sample, 8% to 9% were seen once. These data were also filed under a second study, of yellow fever vaccine responses in identical twins.

The sample taken for sequencing was PBMCs. The receptors here all came from a woman under 30 in good health.

The gene calls are TRBV27 and TRBJ2-1; the match to TRBD1 covers 8 bases. In germline, CDR1 is MNHEY, CDR2 SMNVEV (reference sequence). This CDR3 contains 16 residues. The trim removed 0 bases at V and 4 bases at J, leaving 5 bases unmatched. CDR3 sequence reads: CASSLSWTGHYNEQFF. CDR3 nucleotide sequence: TGTGCCAGCAGTTTATCGTGGACAGGGCATTACAATGAGCAGTTCTTC.

Here the CDR3 DNA reads TGTGCCAGCAGCCTCCCGGGACAGGGCGAATACGAGCAGTACTTC. This codes for CASSLPGQGEYEQYF. This chain connects TRBV27 to TRBJ2-7, with TRBD1 matching 9 bases. CDR3 length equals 15 residues. Germline-derived CDR1 and CDR2 are MNHEY and SMNVEV (reference sequence). V shed 6 bases and J 4 bases; nucleotides not matched to a gene: 10.

This clonotype was picked up a small number of times. The V call is TRBV6-5, the J call TRBJ2-7, with 9 bases identical to TRBD2. The CDR3 extends over 15 amino acids. V shed 2 bases and J 2 bases; nucleotides not matched to a gene: 4. Germline V gives CDR1 MNHEY, CDR2 SVGAGI. The CDR3 spells CASSYVAGGAYEQYF. The DNA for the CDR3 is TGTGCCAGCAGTTACGTGGCGGGAGGGGCCTACGAGCAGTACTTC.

This clonotype was recorded a few times. This chain connects TRBV5-1 to TRBJ2-2; 7 positions match TRBD1. The germline gives CDR1 SGHRS, CDR2 YFSETQ. The CDR3 extends over 16 amino acids. The V and J ends lost 3 bases and 4 bases, in that order; junction bases with no gene match: 9. In DNA, the CDR3 is TGCGCCAGCAGCTGGAAATGGGACAGATTCACCGGGGAGCTGTTTTTT. It yields the protein CASSWKWDRFTGELFF.

A few counts support this clonotype. The J gene is TRBJ2-7, the V gene TRBV30; no firm D call. In germline, CDR1 is GTSNPN, CDR2 SVGIG (reference sequence). The CDR3 contains 12 residues. The CDR3 sequence is CAARTVTYEQYF. CDR3 bases: TGTGCAGCGAGGACGGTAACCTACGAGCAGTACTTC.

This chain joins TRBV7-2 and TRBJ2-7, with a tentative D call TRBD1 (5 bases). The germline gives CDR1 SGHTA, CDR2 FQGNSA. The CDR3 is 14 residues long. Trimming took 0 bases from V and 13 from J, leaving 19 bases between them. The CDR3 region is CASSLAQTASPYYF. The CDR3 DNA sequence: TGTGCCAGCAGCTTAGCGCAGACAGCGAGCCCTTACTACTTC.

This clonotype was found many times. The CDR3 carries no conserved terminal phenylalanine or tryptophan, so it likely arises from a read error. The DNA is omitted, as the CDR3 cannot be located on it reliably, and the CDR3 follows TCRdb's listing. The chain is built from TRBV6-6 and TRBJ2-7; TRBD2 reflects the table's D call only, with no check against the DNA. Germline lookup yields CDR1 MNHNY and CDR2 SVGAGI (reference sequence). The CDR3 length equals 16 residues, ends included. CDR3 residues: CASSPREGQNQISPAL.